This T cell receptor (beta chain) derives from a study of T cell responses to AZD1222 COVID-19 vaccine. Study conclusions and caveats: Researchers took repertoire samples only after the peak T cell response had come. Just 5 or 6 AZD1222 recipients tested seropositive at baseline.

A note on this clone: The antigen remains undetermined.

Sequencing used immunoSEQ multiplex PCR; TCRdb keeps in-frame clones, though not all of them. The sample yields about 100,000 clones, 90% seen once. V shed 5 bases, J shed 0 bases, and the junction held 2 bases outside the gene matches. The CDR3 covers 14 residues. In germline, CDR1 is MDHEN, CDR2 SYDVKM. This clonotype originated in an adult in good health. The chain joins TRBV28 to TRBJ2-3; 7 bases are shared with TRBD2. Here the sequenced sample was peripheral blood, taken on day 0 of AZD1222 vaccination. CDR3 nucleotide sequence: TGTGCCAGCAGTGGTAGCGGGAGCACAGATACGCAGTATTTT. Its translation: CASSGSGSTDTQYF.